These 15 T cell receptor beta chains were sequenced from one sample in a study of blood T cell repertoires in COVID-19. Here immunoSEQ multiplex PCR was the method, and the copy in TCRdb shows in-frame clones only, minus some. The data contain approximately 210,000 clones, around 88% of them seen just once; the ten biggest clones take up 1.5%. The sample comprised peripheral blood. These receptors all stem from a man in his late teens or twenties with active or convalescent COVID-19.

The chain is built from TRBV28 and TRBJ1-4; D call uncertain. Per germline, CDR1 MDHEN and CDR2 SYDVKM. There are 16 residues in the CDR3. Trimming cost V 6 bases and J 10 bases, with 24 bases left between them. CDR3 DNA: TGTGCCAGCAGACCTAGTCACCTAAGTCTCGGTGGAAAACTGTTTTTT. It translates to CASRPSHLSLGGKLFF.

This clone was found once. The rearrangement links TRBV6-5 to TRBJ2-1; the match to TRBD2 covers 9 bases. The CDR3 length is 16 residues. Germline V lookup: CDR1 MNHEY, CDR2 SVGAGI. J gave up 2 bases and V 2 bases, and 4 bases lay outside the gene matches. This chain's CDR3 is CASSYRLAEPYNEQFF. The CDR3 region has the DNA TGTGCCAGCAGTTACAGACTAGCGGAACCCTACAATGAGCAGTTCTTC.

The chain couples TRBV5-6 to TRBJ1-5; TRBD1 aligns across 7 bases. CDR1 and CDR2 (germline): SGHDT, YYEEEE. The CDR3 contains 16 residues. V lost 4 bases and J lost 2; bases outside the gene matches: 9. The CDR3 nucleotides read TGTGCCAGCAGCGCCGAGGGGACAGTGGGCAATCAGCCCCAGCATTTT. Translating gives CASSAEGTVGNQPQHF. Based on the CDR3 plus reference TRBV5-6 and TRBJ1-5, the full variable domain is DAGVTQSPTHLIKTRGQQVTLRCSPKSGHDTVSWYQQALGQGPQFIFQYYEEEERQRGNFPDRFSGHQFPNYSSELNVNALLLGDSALYLCASSAEGTVGNQPQHFGDGTRLSIL.

This sequence joins TRBV7-3 and TRBJ2-3; 13 bases map to TRBD2. After removal of 4 bases from V and 9 bases from J, the junction contained 7 bases not matched to a gene. This CDR3 is 15 amino acids long. Per the germline V gene, CDR1 is SGHTA and CDR2 is FQGTGA. The CDR3 nucleotides read TGTGCCAGCAGCTCCGATGGGACTAGCGGGACGACGCAGTATTTT. Translation: CASSSDGTSGTTQYF.

The chain has TRBV7-2 and TRBJ2-1; TRBD2 aligns across 10 bases. V gave up 5 bases and J gave up 7 bases; unmatched junction bases: 8. This CDR3 has 15 amino acids. The V gene's germline CDR1 is SGHTA and CDR2 FQGNSA. CDR3 nucleotide sequence: TGTGCCAGCAGCAGAGCGGGAGGGGATTTTAATGAGCAGTTCTTC. Translation: CASSRAGGDFNEQFF.

This clone was seen only once. The rearrangement joins TRBV5-1 to TRBJ2-7; 9 bases fit TRBD2. CDR1 is SGHRS, CDR2 YFSETQ, per germline. V trimming: 4 bases; J trimming: 2 bases; junction bases outside the gene matches: 7. The CDR3 length is 15 residues. The CDR3 loop reads CASSPGTSYTYEQYF. DNA of the CDR3: TGCGCCAGCAGCCCTGGGACTAGCTATACCTACGAGCAGTACTTC.

This clone showed up just a few times. The chain links TRBV10-1 to TRBJ2-7; TRBD2 might be the D (5 bases). This CDR3 is 12 amino acids long. Per germline, CDR1 WNHNN and CDR2 SYGVQD (reference sequence). Trimming took 1 base from V and 7 from J, leaving 8 bases between them. The chain's CDR3 is CASSELGGEQYF. In nucleotides, the CDR3 is TGCGCCAGCAGTGAGTTAGGAGGTGAGCAGTACTTC.

This clone is a singleton in its sample. The V call is TRBV28, the J call TRBJ2-7, with 7 bases fitting TRBD1. V shed 6 bases and J 4 bases; nucleotides not matched to a gene: 18. Germline V gene sequence: CDR1 MDHEN, CDR2 SYDVKM. The CDR3 covers 17 residues. The CDR3 sequence is CASSPLDVPGQRYEQYF. The CDR3 DNA reads as TGTGCCAGCAGCCCTCTTGATGTTCCGGGACAGCGTTACGAGCAGTACTTC.

V is TRBV20-1 and J is TRBJ2-3; 10 bases line up with TRBD2. Germline lookup yields CDR1 DFQATT and CDR2 SNEGSKA (reference sequence). This CDR3 is built from 18 residues. Trimming cost V 3 bases and J 4 bases; bases outside gene matches: 16. The CDR3 region has the DNA TGCAGTGCTAGTCCAATTACTAGCGGGATGGACTTGGCAGATACGCAGTATTTT. It encodes CSASPITSGMDLADTQYF.

CDR3 amino acids: CASSVPQGRGATNEKLFF. The DNA of the CDR3 is TGTGCCAGCAGCGTCCCACAGGGGCGAGGGGCAACTAATGAAAAACTGTTTTTT. The gene calls are TRBV9 and TRBJ1-4; 7 positions match TRBD1. This CDR3 region has 18 residues. V lost 2 bases to trimming and J lost 0 bases; unmatched junction nucleotides: 10. CDR1 and CDR2 from the germline V gene are SGDLS and YYNGEE.

This clone was found a few times. This sequence joins TRBV2 and TRBJ2-3; possibly TRBD2 for D (7 bases). Trimming shortened V by 8 bases and J by 5 bases, and 23 bases separated the two germline ends. The CDR3 length is 16 residues. Per the germline V gene, CDR1 is SNHLY and CDR2 is FYNNEI. The CDR3 reads CASLGGGGTRVDTQYF. CDR3 in DNA: TGTGCCAGCCTTGGCGGGGGCGGGACCAGGGTAGATACGCAGTATTTT.

The gene calls are TRBV19 and TRBJ2-2; TRBD2 aligns across 13 bases. Germline V gene data show CDR1 as LNHDA and CDR2 as SQIVND (reference sequence). J lost 6 bases, V lost 4 bases, and 5 bases had no gene match. CDR3 length: 16 amino acids. The CDR3 sequence is CASSTRLAGGAGELFF. The CDR3 DNA sequence: TGTGCCAGTAGTACGCGACTAGCGGGAGGAGCCGGGGAGCTGTTTTTT.

The CDR3 nucleotides are TGTGCCAGCAGTACGACAGTAGGCTATGGCTACACCTTC. This translates into CASSTTVGYGYTF. The chain carries TRBV6-5 and TRBJ1-2; a weak D match, TRBD1 (5 bases). V lost 5 bases and J lost 4, with 11 bases in between. The CDR3 is 13 amino acids. Germline V lookup: CDR1 MNHEY, CDR2 SVGAGI.

The chain combines TRBV28 with TRBJ2-5, with 9 bases that match TRBD2. The CDR3 extends over 15 amino acids. The J segment lost 5 bases and the V segment lost 6 bases, leaving 10 bases of the junction unmatched. CDR1 MDHEN and CDR2 SYDVKM come from the germline V gene. The CDR3 DNA is TGTGCCAGCAGCGGACTAGCGCCGGACCCTGAGACCCAGTACTTC. Its protein product is CASSGLAPDPETQYF.

The chain has TRBV7-2 and TRBJ2-1; 11 bases match TRBD2. The CDR3 consists of 14 residues. The V gene's germline CDR1 is SGHTA and CDR2 FQGNSA. Trimming cost V 6 bases and J 6 bases; bases outside gene matches: 4. The CDR3 DNA is TGTGCCAGCAGACTAGCGGGAGATGGCAATGAGCAGTTCTTC. Amino acid sequence: CASRLAGDGNEQFF.